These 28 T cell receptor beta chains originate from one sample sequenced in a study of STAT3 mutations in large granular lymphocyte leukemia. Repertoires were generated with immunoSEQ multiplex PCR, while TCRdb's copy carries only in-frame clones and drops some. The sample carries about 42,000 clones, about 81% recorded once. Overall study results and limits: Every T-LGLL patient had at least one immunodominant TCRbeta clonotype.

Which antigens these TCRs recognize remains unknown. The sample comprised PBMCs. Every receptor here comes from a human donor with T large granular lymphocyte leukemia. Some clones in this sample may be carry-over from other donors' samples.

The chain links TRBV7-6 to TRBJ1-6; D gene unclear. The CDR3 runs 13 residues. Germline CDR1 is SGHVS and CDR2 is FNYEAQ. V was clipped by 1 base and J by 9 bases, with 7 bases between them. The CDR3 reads CASSLGTTSPLHF. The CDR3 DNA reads TGTGCCAGCAGCTTAGGGACGACTTCACCCCTCCACTTT.

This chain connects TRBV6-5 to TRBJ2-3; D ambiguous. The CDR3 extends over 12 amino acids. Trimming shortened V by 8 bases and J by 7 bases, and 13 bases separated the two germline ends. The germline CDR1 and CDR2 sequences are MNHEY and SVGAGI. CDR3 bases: TGTGCCAGCCAACAGTCCGGTTATACGCAGTATTTT. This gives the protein CASQQSGYTQYF.

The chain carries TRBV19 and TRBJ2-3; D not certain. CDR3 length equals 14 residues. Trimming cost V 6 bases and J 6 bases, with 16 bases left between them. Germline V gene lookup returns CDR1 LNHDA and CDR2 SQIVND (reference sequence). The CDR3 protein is CASSPSSGADTQYF. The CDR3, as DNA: TGTGCCAGTAGCCCATCGTCGGGCGCGGATACGCAGTATTTT. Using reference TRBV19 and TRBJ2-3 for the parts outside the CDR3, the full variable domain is DGGITQSPKYLFRKEGQNVTLSCEQNLNHDAMYWYRQDPGQGLRLIYYSQIVNDFQKGDIAEGYSVSREKKESFPLTVTSAQKNPTAFYLCASSPSSGADTQYFGPGTRLTVL.

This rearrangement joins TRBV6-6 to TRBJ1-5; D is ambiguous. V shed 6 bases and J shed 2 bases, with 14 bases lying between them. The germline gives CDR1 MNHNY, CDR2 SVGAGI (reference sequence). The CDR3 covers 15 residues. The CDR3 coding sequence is TGTGCCAGCAGCCGAAGGACGGGCGGCAATCAGCCCCAGCATTTT. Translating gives CASSRRTGGNQPQHF.

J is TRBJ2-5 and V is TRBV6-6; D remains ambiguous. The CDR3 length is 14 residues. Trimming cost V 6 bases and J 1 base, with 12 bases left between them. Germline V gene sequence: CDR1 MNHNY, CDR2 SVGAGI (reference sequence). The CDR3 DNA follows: TGTGCCAGCAGCCAGACACACTCCCAAGAGACCCAGTACTTC. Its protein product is CASSQTHSQETQYF.

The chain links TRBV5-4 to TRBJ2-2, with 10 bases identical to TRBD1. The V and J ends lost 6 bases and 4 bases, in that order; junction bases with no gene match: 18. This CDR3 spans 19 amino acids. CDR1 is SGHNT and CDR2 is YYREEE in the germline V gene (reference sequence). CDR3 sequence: CASTRPPRRTGGSTGELFF. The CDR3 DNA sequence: TGTGCCAGCACCCGTCCCCCGAGGAGGACAGGGGGATCCACCGGGGAGCTGTTTTTT.

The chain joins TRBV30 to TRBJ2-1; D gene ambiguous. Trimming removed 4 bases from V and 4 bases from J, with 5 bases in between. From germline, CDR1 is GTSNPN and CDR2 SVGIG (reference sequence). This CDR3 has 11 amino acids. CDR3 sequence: CAWTFYNEQFF. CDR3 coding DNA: TGTGCCTGGACCTTTTACAATGAGCAGTTCTTC.

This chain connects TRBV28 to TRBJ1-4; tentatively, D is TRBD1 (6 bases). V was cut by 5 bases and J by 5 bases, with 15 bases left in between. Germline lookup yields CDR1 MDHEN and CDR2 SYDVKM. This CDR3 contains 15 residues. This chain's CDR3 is CASSPRTVVNEKLFF. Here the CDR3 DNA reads TGTGCCAGCAGTCCACGGACAGTCGTAAATGAAAAACTGTTTTTT.

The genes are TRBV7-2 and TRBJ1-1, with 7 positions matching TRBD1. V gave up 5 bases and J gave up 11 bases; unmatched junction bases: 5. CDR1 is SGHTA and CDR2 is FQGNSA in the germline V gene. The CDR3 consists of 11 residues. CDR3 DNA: TGTGCCAGCAGCAAGACAGGGAACGCTTTCTTT. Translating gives CASSKTGNAFF. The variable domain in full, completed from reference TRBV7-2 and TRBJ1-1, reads GAGVSQSPSNKVTEKGKDVELRCDPISGHTALYWYRQSLGQGLEFLIYFQGNSAPDKSGLPSDRFSAERTGGSVSTLTIQRTQQEDSAVYLCASSKTGNAFFGQGTRLTVV.

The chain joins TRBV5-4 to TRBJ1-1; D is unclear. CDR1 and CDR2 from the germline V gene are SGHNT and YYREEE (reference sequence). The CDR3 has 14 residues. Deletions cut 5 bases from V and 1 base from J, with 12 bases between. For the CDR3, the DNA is TGTGCCAGCAGTCCCGGGGTAAGGAACACTGAAGCTTTCTTT. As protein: CASSPGVRNTEAFF. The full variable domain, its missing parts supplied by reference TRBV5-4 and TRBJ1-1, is ETGVTQSPTHLIKTRGQQVTLRCSSQSGHNTVSWYQQALGQGPQFIFQYYREEENGRGNFPPRFSGLQFPNYSSELNVNALELDDSALYLCASSPGVRNTEAFFGQGTRLTVV.

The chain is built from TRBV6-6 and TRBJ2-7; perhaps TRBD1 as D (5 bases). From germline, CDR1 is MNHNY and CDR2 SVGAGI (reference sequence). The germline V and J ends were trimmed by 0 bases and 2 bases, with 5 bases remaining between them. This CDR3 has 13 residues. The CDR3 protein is CASSYSQAYEQYF. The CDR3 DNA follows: TGTGCCAGCAGTTACTCACAGGCCTACGAGCAGTACTTC.

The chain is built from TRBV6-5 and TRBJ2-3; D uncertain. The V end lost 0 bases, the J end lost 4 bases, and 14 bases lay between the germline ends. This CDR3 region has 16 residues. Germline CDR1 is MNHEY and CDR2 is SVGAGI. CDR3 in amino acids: CASSYSSWPVADTQYF. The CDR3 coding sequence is TGTGCCAGCAGTTACTCGTCTTGGCCGGTTGCAGATACGCAGTATTTT.

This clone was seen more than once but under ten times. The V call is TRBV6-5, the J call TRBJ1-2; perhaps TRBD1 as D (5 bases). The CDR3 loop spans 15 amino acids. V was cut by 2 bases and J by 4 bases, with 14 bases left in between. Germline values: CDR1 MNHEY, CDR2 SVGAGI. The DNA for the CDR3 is TGTGCCAGCAGTTACGCGAGCGGGGGGTCCTATGGCTACACCTTC. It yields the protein CASSYASGGSYGYTF.

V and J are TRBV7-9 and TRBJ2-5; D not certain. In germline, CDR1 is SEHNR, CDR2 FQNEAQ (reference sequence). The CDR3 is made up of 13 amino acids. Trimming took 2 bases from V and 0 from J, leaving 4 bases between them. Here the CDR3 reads CASSLWYQETQYF. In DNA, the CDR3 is TGTGCCAGCAGCTTATGGTACCAAGAGACCCAGTACTTC.

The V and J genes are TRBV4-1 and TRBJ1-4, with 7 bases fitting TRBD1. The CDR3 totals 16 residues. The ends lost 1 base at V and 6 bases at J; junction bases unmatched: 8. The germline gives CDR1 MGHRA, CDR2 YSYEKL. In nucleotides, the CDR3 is TGCGCCAGCAGCCAAGGTCCCGACAGGGCTCATGAAAAACTGTTTTTT. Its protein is CASSQGPDRAHEKLFF.

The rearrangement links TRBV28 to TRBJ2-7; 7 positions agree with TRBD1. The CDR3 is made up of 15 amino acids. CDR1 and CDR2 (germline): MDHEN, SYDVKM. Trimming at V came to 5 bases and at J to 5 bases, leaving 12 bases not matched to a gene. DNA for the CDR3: TGTGCCAGCAGTACCGGGACAGCAGGGAGCCACGAGCAGTACTTC. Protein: CASSTGTAGSHEQYF.

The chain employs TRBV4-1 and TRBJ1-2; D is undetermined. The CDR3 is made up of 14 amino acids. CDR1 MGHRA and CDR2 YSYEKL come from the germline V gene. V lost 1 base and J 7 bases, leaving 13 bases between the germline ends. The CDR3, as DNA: TGCGCCAGCAGCCAAGGCGGCTCAAGGGTTGGCTACACCTTC. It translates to CASSQGGSRVGYTF.

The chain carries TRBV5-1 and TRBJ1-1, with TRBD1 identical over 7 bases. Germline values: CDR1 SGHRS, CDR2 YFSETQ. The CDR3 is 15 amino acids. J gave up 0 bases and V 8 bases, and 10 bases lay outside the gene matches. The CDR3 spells CASYPTGPMNTEAFF. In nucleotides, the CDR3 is TGCGCCAGTTACCCGACAGGGCCCATGAACACTGAAGCTTTCTTT.

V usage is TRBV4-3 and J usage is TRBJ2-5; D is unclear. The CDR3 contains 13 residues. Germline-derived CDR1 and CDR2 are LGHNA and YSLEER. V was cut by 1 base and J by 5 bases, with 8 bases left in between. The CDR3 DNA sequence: TGCGCCAGCAGCCAAGTACGATGGGAGACCCAGTACTTC. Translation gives CASSQVRWETQYF.

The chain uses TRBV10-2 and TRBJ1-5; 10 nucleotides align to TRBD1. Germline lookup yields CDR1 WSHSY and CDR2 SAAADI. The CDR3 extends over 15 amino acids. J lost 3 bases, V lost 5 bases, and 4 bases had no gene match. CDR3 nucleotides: TGCGCCAGCAGTCCGGGACAGGGGAACAATCAGCCCCAGCATTTT. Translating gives CASSPGQGNNQPQHF.

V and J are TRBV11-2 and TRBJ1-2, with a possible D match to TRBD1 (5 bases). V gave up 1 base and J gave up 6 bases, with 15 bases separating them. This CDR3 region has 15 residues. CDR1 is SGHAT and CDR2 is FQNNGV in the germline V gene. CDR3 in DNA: TGTGCCAGCAGCTTAGGGGGAGGAGGGGCCCATGGCTACACCTTC. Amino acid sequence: CASSLGGGGAHGYTF.

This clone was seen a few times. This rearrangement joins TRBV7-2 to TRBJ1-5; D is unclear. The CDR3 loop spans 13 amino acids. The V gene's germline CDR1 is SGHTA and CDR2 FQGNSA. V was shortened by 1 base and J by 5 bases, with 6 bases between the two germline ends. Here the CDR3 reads CASSLVTHQPQHF. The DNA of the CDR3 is TGTGCCAGCAGCTTAGTAACCCATCAGCCCCAGCATTTT.

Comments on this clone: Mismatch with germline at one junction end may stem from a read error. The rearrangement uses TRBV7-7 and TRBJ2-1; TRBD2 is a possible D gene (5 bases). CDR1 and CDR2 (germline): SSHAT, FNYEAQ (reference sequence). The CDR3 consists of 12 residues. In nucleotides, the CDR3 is TGTGCTAGCAGCCCATGGAGCGGTGAGCAGTTCTTC. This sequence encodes CASSPWSGEQFF. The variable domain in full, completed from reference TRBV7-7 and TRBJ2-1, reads GAGVSQSPRYKVTKRGQDVTLRCDPISSHATLYWYQQALGQGPEFLTYFNYEAQPDKSGLPSDRFSAERPEGSISTLTIQRTEQRDSAMYRCASSPWSGEQFFGPGTRLTVL.

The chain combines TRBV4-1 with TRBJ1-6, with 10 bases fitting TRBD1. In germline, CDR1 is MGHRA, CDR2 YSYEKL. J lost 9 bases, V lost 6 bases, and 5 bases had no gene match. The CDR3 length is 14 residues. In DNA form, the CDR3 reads TGCGCCAGCAGGCCGGGACAGGGGTTTTCACCCCTCCACTTT. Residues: CASRPGQGFSPLHF.

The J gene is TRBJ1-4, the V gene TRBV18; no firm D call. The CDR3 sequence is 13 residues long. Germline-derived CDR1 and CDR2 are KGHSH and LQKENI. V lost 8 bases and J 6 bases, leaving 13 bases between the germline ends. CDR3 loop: CASLRSVDEKLFF. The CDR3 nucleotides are TGTGCCAGCCTCCGAAGCGTTGATGAAAAACTGTTTTTT.

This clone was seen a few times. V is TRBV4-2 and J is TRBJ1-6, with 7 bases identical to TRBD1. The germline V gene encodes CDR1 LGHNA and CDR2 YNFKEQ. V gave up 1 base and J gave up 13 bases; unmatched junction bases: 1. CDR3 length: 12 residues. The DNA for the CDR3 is TGTGCCAGCAGCCAAGCAGGGGGGCCCCTCCACTTT. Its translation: CASSQAGGPLHF.

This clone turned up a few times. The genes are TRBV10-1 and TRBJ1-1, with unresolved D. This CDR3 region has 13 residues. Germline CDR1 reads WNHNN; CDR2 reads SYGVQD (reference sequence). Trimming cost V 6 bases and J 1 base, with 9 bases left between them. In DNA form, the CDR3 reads TGCGCCAGCAGCAGCCAGGAGAACACTGAAGCTTTCTTT. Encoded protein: CASSSQENTEAFF.

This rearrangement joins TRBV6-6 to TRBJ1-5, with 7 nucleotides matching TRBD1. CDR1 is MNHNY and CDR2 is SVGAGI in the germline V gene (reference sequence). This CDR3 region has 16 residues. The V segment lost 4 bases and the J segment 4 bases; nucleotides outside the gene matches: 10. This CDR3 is CASSSRDSAKNQPQHF. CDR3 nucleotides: TGTGCCAGCAGTTCCCGGGACAGTGCAAAGAATCAGCCCCAGCATTTT.